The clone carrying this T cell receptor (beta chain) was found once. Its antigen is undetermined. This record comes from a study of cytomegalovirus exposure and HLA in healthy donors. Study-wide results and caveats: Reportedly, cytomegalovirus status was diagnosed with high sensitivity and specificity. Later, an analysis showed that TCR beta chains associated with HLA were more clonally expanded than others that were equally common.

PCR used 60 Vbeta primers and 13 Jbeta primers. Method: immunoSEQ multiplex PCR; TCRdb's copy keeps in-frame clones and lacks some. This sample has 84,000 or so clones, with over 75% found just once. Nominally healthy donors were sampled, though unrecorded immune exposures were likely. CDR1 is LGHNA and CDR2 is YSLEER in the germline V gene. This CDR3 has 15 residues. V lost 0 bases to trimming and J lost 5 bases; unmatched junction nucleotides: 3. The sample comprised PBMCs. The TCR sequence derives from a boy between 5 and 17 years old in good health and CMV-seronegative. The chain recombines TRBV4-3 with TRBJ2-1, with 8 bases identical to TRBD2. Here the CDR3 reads CASSQDGRGDNEQFF. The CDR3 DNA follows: TGCGCCAGCAGCCAAGACGGGCGGGGGGACAATGAGCAGTTCTTC.